This T cell receptor (beta chain) was recovered during a study of blood T cell repertoires in COVID-19. The wider study: Samples taken during acute and convalescent COVID-19 were collected in the United States, Italy and Spain. T cells, B-cell-depleted T cells, or PBMCs provided the cDNA or gDNA that served as material.

The table came from immunoSEQ multiplex PCR; TCRdb's copy has only in-frame clones and leaves some out. The data show roughly 70,000 clones, 90% to 95% seen once. Enrolment of Seattle patients took place during active infection, and they were followed longitudinally. This sequence originates from a man over 45 with COVID-19, enrolled during active disease. Sequencing used peripheral blood.

The CDR3 spells CASSPDSAPTGEQFF. The CDR3 DNA is TGTGCCAGCAGTCCGGACAGCGCACCAACTGGTGAGCAGTTCTTC. The chain employs TRBV5-6 and TRBJ2-1; D is possibly TRBD1 (6 bases). The CDR3 is 15 residues long. Germline V gene data show CDR1 as SGHDT and CDR2 as YYEEEE. V was trimmed by 5 bases and J by 9 bases, leaving 21 bases between them.